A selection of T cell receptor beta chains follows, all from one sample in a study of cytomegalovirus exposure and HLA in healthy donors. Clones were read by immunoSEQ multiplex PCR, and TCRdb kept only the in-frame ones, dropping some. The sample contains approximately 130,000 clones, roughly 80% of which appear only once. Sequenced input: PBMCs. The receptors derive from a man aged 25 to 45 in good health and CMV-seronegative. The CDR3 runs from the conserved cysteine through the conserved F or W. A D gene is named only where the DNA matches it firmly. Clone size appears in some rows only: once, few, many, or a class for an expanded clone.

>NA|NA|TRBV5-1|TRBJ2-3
CASSPWAALTQGTQYF
TGCGCCAGCAGCCCTTGGGCCGCCCTTACACAGGGTACGCAGTATTTT
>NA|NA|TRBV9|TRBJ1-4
CASSVGVLAGDYEKLFF
TGTGCCAGCAGCGTGGGGGTCCTGGCAGGGGATTATGAAAAACTGTTTTTT
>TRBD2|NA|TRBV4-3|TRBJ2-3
CASSSLATSGVTDTQYF
TGCGCCAGCAGCTCCTTAGCGACTAGCGGGGTCACAGATACGCAGTATTTT
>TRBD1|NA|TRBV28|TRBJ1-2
CASRDREVYGYTF
TGTGCCAGCCGGGACAGGGAGGTTTATGGCTACACCTTC
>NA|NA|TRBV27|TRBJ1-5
CASSVRGNNQPQHF
TGTGCCAGCAGCGTTCGAGGGAACAATCAGCCCCAGCATTTT
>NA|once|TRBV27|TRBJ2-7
CASRERGRTLSYEQYF
TGTGCCAGCCGGGAAAGAGGGCGAACTCTCTCCTACGAGCAGTACTTC
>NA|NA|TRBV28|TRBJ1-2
CASSLPRGDGYTF
TGTGCCAGCAGCCTACCCCGGGGGGACGGCTACACCTTC
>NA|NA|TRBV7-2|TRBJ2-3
CASSLVADTQYF
TGTGCCAGCAGCTTAGTAGCAGATACGCAGTATTTT
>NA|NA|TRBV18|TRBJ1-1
CASSSLVAVNTEAFF
TGTGCCAGCTCATCATTAGTAGCAGTAAACACTGAAGCTTTCTTT
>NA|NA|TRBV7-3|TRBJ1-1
CASSLRAIMNTEAFF
TGTGCCAGCAGCTTAAGAGCCATAATGAACACTGAAGCTTTCTTT
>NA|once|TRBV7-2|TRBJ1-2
CASSPVPNYGYTF
TGTGCCAGCAGCCCTGTCCCTAACTATGGCTACACCTTC
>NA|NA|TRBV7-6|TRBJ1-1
CASSLGGGSGPNTEAFF
TGTGCCAGCAGCTTAGGGGGGGGGTCGGGCCCTAACACTGAAGCTTTCTTT
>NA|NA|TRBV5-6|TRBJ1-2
CASSFSPGRGNYGYTF
TGTGCCAGCAGCTTTAGTCCAGGGCGGGGAAACTATGGCTACACCTTC
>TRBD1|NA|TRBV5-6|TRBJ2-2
CATMPGQGTSGELFF
TGTGCCACCATGCCGGGACAGGGGACGTCCGGGGAGCTGTTTTTT
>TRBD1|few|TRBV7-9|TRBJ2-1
CASSADLTGVNEQFF
TGTGCCAGCAGCGCTGACCTAACAGGGGTTAATGAGCAGTTCTTC
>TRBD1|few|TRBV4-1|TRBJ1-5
CASNYRDSPNQPQHF
TGCGCCAGCAATTATCGGGACAGCCCCAATCAGCCCCAGCATTTT
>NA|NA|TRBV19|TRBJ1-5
CASSKTRNQPQHF
TGTGCCAGTAGTAAGACACGCAATCAGCCCCAGCATTTT
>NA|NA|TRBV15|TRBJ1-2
CATKRGAGYPGGYGYTF
TGTGCCACCAAACGGGGGGCCGGTTACCCCGGTGGGTATGGCTACACCTTC
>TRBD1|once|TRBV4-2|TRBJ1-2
CASSQKTTGVNYGYTF
TGTGCCAGCAGCCAAAAAACGACAGGGGTTAACTATGGCTACACCTTC
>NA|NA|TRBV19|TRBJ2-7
CASSITGGTYEQYF
TGTGCCAGTAGTATTACAGGCGGGACCTACGAGCAGTACTTC
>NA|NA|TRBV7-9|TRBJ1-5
CASSSPGGPQHF
TGTGCCAGCAGCTCCCCCGGGGGGCCCCAGCATTTT
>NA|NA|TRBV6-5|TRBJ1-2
CATSFKGLGYTF
TGTGCCACCTCCTTTAAGGGGCTTGGCTACACCTTC
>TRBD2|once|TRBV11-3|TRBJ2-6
CASSLVAGVAGANVLTF
TGTGCCAGCAGCTTGGTAGCGGGAGTAGCTGGGGCCAACGTCCTGACTTTC
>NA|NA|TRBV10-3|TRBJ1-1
CAIRDSPGTEAFF
TGTGCCATCAGAGACTCACCGGGGACTGAAGCTTTCTTT
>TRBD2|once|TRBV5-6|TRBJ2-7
CASSLVTVLAGLHF
TGTGCCAGCAGCTTGGTAACGGTTCTAGCGGGGCTCCACTTC
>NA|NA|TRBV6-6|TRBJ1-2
CASNYVGAGYGYTF
TGTGCCAGCAACTACGTAGGGGCCGGGTATGGCTACACCTTC
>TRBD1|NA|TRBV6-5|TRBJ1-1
CASSPLWTGGTEAFF
TGTGCCAGCAGTCCGCTCTGGACAGGGGGGACTGAAGCTTTCTTT
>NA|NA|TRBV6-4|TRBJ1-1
CASSEQGNTEAFF
TGTGCCAGCAGTGAGCAGGGGAACACTGAAGCTTTCTTT
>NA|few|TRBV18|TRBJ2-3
CASSLGLGADTQYF
TGTGCCAGCTCACTGGGGCTAGGGGCAGATACGCAGTATTTT
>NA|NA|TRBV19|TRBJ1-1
CASSPAGRGAWGTEAFF
TGTGCCAGCAGCCCTGCGGGCAGGGGCGCGTGGGGCACTGAAGCTTTCTTT
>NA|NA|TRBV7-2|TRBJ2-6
CASSLRQVQVSGANVLTF
TGTGCCAGCAGCTTAAGGCAGGTACAAGTCTCTGGGGCCAACGTCCTGACTTTC
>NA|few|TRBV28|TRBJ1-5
CASSLLGGGQPQHF
TGTGCCAGCAGTTTACTTGGGGGCGGTCAGCCCCAGCATTTT
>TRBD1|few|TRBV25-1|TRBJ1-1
CASSERAGTGGKGTEAFF
TGTGCCAGCAGTGAAAGGGCTGGGACAGGGGGCAAAGGCACTGAAGCTTTCTTT
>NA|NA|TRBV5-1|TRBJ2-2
CASSPEAGTVSGELFF
TGCGCCAGCAGCCCAGAGGCGGGCACAGTATCCGGGGAGCTGTTTTTT
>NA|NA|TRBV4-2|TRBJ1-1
CASSQEGMRGIAFF
TGTGCCAGCAGCCAAGAGGGTATGCGGGGGATAGCTTTCTTT
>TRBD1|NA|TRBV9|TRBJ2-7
CASSESGTGGHEQYF
TGTGCCAGCAGCGAATCCGGGACAGGGGGCCACGAGCAGTACTTC
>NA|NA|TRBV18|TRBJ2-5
CASSPLSREETQYF
TGTGCCAGCTCACCATTATCCAGGGAAGAGACCCAGTACTTC